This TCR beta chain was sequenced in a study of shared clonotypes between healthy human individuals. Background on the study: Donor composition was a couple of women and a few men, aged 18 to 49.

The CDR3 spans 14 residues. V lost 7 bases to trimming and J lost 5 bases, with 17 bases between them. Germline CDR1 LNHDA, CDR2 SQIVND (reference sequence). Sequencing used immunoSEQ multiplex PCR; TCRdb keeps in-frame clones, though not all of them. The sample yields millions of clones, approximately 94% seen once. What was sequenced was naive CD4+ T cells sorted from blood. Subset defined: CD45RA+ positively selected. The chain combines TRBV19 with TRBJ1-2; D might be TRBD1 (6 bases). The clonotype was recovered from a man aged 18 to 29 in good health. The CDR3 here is CASTGTNLFYGYTF. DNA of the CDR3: TGTGCCAGTACCGGGACAAACCTTTTTTATGGCTACACCTTC. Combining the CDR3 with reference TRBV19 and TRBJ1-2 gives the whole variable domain DGGITQSPKYLFRKEGQNVTLSCEQNLNHDAMYWYRQDPGQGLRLIYYSQIVNDFQKGDIAEGYSVSREKKESFPLTVTSAQKNPTAFYLCASTGTNLFYGYTFGSGTRLTVV.